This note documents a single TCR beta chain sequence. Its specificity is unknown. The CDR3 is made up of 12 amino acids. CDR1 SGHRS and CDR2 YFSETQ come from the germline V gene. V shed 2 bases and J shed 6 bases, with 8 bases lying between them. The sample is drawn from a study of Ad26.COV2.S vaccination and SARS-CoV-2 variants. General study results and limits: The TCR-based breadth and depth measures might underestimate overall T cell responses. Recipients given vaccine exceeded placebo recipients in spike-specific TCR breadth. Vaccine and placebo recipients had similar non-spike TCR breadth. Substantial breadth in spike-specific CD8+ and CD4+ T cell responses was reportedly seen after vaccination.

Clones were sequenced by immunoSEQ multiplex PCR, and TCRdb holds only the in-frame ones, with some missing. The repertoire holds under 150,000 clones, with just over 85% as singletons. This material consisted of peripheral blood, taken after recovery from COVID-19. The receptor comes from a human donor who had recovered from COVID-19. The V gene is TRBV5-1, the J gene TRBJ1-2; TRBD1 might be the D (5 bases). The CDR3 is CASSFPGNGYTF. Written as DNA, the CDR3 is TGCGCCAGCAGCTTCCCAGGGAATGGCTACACCTTC.